These 6 T cell receptor beta chains were sequenced from one sample in a study of response to subunit inactivated influenza vaccine. TCRdb independently ran MiXCR on the RT-PCR reads; one entry per CDR3 protein. The data show roughly 780,000 distinct CDR3 sequences, roughly 20% seen once. Sequencing used PBMCs from blood, obtained more than 4 days after vaccination. The origin of the receptors is a man aged 50-60 years who received an inactivated influenza vaccine.

This clonotype was seen only a few times. The chain has TRBV29-1 and TRBJ2-4, with TRBD1 identical over 8 bases. CDR3 length equals 11 residues. V gave up 7 bases and J gave up 8 bases; unmatched junction bases: 4. The germline gives CDR1 SQVTM, CDR2 ANQGSEA. The CDR3 sequence: CSALTGDIQYF. CDR3 nucleotide sequence: TGCAGCGCCCTGACAGGGGACATTCAGTACTTC. Looking up the rest from reference TRBV29-1 and TRBJ2-4 gives the full variable domain: SAVISQKPSRDICQRGTSLTIQCQVDSQVTMMFWYRQQPGQSLTLIATANQGSEATYESGFVIDKFPISRPNLTFSTLTVSNMSPEDSSIYLCSALTGDIQYFGAGTRLSVL.

V and J are TRBV4-2 and TRBJ2-1; 9 bases match TRBD2. The CDR3 runs 17 residues. With 4 bases clipped from V and 4 bases from J, the junction kept 11 bases outside the gene matches. CDR1 and CDR2 from the germline V gene are LGHNA and YNFKEQ. The CDR3 protein is CASSRGLAREGYNEQFF. As DNA, the CDR3 is TGTGCCAGCAGCCGAGGACTAGCGCGGGAGGGATACAATGAGCAGTTCTTC.

The chain couples TRBV20-1 to TRBJ2-2, with 8 bases that match TRBD2. V shed 0 bases, J shed 1 base, and the junction held 4 bases outside the gene matches. Germline-derived CDR1 and CDR2 are DFQATT and SNEGSKA (reference sequence). The CDR3 covers 16 residues. The CDR3 DNA sequence: TGCAGTGCTAGAGATTTAGCGGGGCGGAACACCGGGGAGCTGTTTTTT. Its protein is CSARDLAGRNTGELFF.

This clonotype appeared once. The chain links TRBV20-1 to TRBJ1-2; D call uncertain. There are 11 residues in the CDR3. Germline CDR1 is DFQATT and CDR2 is SNEGSKA (reference sequence). V gave up 3 bases and J gave up 5 bases, with 7 bases separating them. The CDR3 loop is CSASDLYGYTF. In DNA form, the CDR3 reads TGCAGTGCTAGTGACCTTTATGGCTACACCTTC.

V gene TRBV4-3 combines with J gene TRBJ2-1, with D perhaps matching TRBD2 (5 bases). Germline V gene lookup returns CDR1 LGHNA and CDR2 YSLEER. Trimming took off 1 base at V and 7 bases at J, with 17 bases between the two ends. The CDR3 runs 16 residues. The DNA of the CDR3 is TGCGCCAGCAGCCAAGGGAACTTGGCTAGCATAAATGAGCAGTTCTTC. Protein: CASSQGNLASINEQFF.

The chain couples TRBV12-3 or TRBV12-4 to TRBJ1-2; D may be TRBD1 (5 bases). Trimming cost V 3 bases and J 6 bases, with 8 bases left between them. CDR3 length: 12 amino acids. As DNA, the CDR3 is TGTGCCAGCAGTTTCAGGGTTCATGGCTACACCTTC. Protein product: CASSFRVHGYTF.